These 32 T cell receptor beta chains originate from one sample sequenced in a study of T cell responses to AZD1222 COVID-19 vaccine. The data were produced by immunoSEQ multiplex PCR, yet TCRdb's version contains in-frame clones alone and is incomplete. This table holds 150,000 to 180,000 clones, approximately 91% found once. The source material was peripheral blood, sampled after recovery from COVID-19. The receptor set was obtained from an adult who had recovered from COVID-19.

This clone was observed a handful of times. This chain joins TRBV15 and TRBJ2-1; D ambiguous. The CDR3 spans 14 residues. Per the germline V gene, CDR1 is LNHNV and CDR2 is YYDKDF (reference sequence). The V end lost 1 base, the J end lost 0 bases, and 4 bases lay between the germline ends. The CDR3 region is CATSRATSYNEQFF. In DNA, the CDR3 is TGTGCCACCAGCAGAGCCACCTCCTACAATGAGCAGTTCTTC.

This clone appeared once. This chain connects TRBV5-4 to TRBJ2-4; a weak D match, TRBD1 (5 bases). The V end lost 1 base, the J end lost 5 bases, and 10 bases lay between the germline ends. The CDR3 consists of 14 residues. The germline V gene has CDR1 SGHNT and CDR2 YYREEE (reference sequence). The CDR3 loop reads CASSLKSGQNIQYF. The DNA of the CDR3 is TGTGCCAGCAGCTTGAAGTCAGGGCAAAACATTCAGTACTTC. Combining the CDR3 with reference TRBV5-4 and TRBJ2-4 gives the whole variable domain ETGVTQSPTHLIKTRGQQVTLRCSSQSGHNTVSWYQQALGQGPQFIFQYYREEENGRGNFPPRFSGLQFPNYSSELNVNALELDDSALYLCASSLKSGQNIQYFGAGTRLSVL.

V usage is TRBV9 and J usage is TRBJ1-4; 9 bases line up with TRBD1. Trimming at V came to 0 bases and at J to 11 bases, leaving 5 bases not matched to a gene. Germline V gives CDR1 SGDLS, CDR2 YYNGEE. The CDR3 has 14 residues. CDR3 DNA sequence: TGTGCCAGCAGCGTAGCGCCGGGACAGGGCAAACTGTTTTTT. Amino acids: CASSVAPGQGKLFF. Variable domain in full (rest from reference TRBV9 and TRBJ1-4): DSGVTQTPKHLITATGQRVTLRCSPRSGDLSVYWYQQSLDQGLQFLIQYYNGEERAKGNILERFSAQQFPDLHSELNLSSLELGDSALYFCASSVAPGQGKLFFGSGTQLSVL.

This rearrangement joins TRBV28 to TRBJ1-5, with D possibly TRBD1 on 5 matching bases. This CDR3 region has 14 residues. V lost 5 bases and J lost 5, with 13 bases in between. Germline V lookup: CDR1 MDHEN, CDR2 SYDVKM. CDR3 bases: TGTGCCAGCAGTCCAGGGCCTCTGGATCAGCCCCAGCATTTT. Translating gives CASSPGPLDQPQHF.

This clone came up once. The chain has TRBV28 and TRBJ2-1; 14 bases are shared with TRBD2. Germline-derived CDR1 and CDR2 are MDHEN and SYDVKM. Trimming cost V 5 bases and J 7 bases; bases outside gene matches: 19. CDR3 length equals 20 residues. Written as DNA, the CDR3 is TGTGCCAGCAGTCGCCTACCGGGACTAGCGGGGGAGGGCAACCTTAATGAGCAGTTCTTC. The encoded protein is CASSRLPGLAGEGNLNEQFF.

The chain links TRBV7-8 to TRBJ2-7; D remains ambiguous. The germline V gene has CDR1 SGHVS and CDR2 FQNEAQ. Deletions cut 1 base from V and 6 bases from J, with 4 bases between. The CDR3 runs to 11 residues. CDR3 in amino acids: CASSLGVEQYF. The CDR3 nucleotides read TGTGCCAGCAGCTTAGGTGTCGAGCAGTACTTC.

The CDR3 DNA follows: TGTGCAAGTCGCTGCCGGACTAGCGGGGGTCGGGGAGATACGCAGTATTTT. Translating gives CASRCRTSGGRGDTQYF. The chain has TRBV12-2 and TRBJ2-3; the table's D call TRBD2 went unverified against the DNA. TRBV12-2 is assigned pseudogene status. This CDR3 region has 17 residues.

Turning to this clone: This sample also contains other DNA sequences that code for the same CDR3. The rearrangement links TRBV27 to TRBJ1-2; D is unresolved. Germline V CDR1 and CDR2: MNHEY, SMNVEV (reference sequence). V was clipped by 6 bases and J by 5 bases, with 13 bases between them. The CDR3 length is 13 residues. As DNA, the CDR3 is TGTGCCAGCAGCTTAATCTTGGGATATGGCTACACCTTC. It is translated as CASSLILGYGYTF.

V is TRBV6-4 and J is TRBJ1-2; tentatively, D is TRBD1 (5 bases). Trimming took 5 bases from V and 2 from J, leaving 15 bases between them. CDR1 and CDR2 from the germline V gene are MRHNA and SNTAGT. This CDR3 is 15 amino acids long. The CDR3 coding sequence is TGTGCCAGCAGTTCCTACTCGGGGGGGAACTATGGCTACACCTTC. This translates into CASSSYSGGNYGYTF.

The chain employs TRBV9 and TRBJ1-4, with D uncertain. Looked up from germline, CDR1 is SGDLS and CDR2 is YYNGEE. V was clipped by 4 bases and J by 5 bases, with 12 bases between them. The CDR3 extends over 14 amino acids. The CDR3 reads CASSPGQVNEKLFF. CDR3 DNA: TGTGCCAGCAGCCCTGGGCAAGTGAATGAAAAACTGTTTTTT.

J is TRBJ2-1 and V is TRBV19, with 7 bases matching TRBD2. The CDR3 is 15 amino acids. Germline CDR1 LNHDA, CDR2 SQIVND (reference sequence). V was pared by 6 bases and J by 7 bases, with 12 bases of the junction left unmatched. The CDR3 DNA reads TGTGCCAGTAGCGTTGGCGGGAGAAGTGGGAATGAGCAGTTCTTC. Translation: CASSVGGRSGNEQFF.

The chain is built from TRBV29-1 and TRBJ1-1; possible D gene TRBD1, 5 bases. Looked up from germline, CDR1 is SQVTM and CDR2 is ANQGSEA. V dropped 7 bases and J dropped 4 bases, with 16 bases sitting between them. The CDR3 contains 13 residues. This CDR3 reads CSGSRGGSTEAFF. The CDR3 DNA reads TGCAGCGGATCCCGGGGGGGGAGCACTGAAGCTTTCTTT.

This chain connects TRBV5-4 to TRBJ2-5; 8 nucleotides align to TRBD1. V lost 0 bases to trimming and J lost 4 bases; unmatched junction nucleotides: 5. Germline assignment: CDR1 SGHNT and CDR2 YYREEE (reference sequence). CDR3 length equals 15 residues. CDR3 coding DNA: TGTGCCAGCAGCTTGGATCAGGGGGCAGGAGAGACCCAGTACTTC. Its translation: CASSLDQGAGETQYF.

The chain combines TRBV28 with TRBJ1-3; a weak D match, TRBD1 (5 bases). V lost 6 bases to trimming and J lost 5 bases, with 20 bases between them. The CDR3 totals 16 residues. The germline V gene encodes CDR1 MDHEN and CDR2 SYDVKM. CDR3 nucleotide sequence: TGTGCCAGCAGGGATGGGGCTTCTTTTCCCCGAAACACCATATATTTT. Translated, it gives CASRDGASFPRNTIYF.

DNA of the CDR3: TGTGCCAGTAGGGGAAAGACAGGGACGGTCAAACAGCCCCAGCATTTT. Protein sequence: CASRGKTGTVKQPQHF. The chain employs TRBV19 and TRBJ1-5; TRBD1 aligns across 7 bases. The V gene end was trimmed by 6 bases and the J gene end by 7 bases; junction bases not matched to a gene: 15. Germline-derived CDR1 and CDR2 are LNHDA and SQIVND (reference sequence). CDR3 length: 16 residues.

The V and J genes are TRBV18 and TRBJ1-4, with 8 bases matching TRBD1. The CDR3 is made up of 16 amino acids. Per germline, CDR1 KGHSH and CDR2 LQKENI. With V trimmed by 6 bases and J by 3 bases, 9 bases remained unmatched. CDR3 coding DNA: TGTGCCAGCTCGCCCCAGCAGGGGGCGGCTAATGAAAAACTGTTTTTT. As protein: CASSPQQGAANEKLFF.

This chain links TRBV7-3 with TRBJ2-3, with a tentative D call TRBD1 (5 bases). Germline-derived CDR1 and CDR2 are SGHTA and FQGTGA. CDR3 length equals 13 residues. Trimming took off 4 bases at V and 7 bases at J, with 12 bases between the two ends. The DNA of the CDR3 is TGTGCCAGCAGCTCGACGAAGGGGAATACGCAGTATTTT. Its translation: CASSSTKGNTQYF.

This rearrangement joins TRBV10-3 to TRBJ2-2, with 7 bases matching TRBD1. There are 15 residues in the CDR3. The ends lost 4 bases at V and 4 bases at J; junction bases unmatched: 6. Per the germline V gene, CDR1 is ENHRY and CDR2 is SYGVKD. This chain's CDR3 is CAISAGTETTGELFF. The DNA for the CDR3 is TGTGCCATCAGTGCCGGGACAGAGACCACCGGGGAGCTGTTTTTT.

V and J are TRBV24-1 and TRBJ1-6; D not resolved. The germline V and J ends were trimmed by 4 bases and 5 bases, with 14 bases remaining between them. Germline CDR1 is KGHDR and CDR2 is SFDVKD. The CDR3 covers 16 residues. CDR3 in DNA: TGTGCCACCAGTGAGCCGGGCCCTAGGGATAATTCACCCCTCCACTTT. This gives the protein CATSEPGPRDNSPLHF.

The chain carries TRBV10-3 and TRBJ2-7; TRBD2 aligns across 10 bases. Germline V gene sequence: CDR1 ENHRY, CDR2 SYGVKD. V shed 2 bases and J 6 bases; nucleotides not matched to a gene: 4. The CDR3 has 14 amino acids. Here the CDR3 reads CAISELGTSAEQYF. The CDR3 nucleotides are TGTGCCATCAGTGAGCTTGGGACTAGCGCCGAGCAGTACTTC.

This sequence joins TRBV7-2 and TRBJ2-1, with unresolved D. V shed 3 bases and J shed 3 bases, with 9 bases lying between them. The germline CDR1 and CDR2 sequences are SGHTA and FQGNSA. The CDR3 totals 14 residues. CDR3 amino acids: CASSFVHGYNEQFF. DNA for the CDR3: TGTGCCAGCAGCTTTGTGCACGGCTACAATGAGCAGTTCTTC.

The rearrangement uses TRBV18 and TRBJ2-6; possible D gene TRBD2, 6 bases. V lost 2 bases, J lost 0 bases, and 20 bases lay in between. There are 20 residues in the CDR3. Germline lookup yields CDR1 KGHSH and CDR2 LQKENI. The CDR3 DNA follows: TGTGCCAGCTCACCAACCACTGGGGAGGCTTCCAGCTCTGGGGCCAACGTCCTGACTTTC. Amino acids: CASSPTTGEASSSGANVLTF.

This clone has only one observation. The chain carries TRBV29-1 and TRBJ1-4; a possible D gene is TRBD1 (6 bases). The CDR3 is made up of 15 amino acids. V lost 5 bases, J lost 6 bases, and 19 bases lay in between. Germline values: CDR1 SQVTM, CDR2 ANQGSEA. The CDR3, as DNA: TGCAGCGTTCTGCTCAGGGGTACGACTCATGAAAAACTGTTTTTT. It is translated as CSVLLRGTTHEKLFF.

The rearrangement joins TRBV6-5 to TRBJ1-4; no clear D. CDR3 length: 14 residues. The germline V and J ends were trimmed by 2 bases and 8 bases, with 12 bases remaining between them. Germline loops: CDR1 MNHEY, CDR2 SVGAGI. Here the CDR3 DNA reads TGTGCCAGCAGTTACAGAGGCCCTCGGGAAAAACTGTTTTTT. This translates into CASSYRGPREKLFF.

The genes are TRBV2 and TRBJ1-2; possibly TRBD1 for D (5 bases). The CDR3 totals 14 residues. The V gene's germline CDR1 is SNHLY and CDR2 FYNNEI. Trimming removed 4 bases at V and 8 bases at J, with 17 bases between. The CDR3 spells CASSAGTAGRGYTF. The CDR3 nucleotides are TGTGCCAGCAGTGCCGGGACCGCCGGCAGAGGCTACACCTTC.

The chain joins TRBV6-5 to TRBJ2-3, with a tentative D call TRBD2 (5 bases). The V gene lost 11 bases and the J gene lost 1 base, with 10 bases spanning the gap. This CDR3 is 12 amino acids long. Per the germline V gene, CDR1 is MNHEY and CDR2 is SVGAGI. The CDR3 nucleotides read TGTGCCGTCGGACTTGGCACAGATACGCAGTATTTT. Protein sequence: CAVGLGTDTQYF.

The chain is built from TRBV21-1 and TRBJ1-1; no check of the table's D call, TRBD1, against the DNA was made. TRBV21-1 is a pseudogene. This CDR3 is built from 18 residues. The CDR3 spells CASTKPSRTGGWNAEAFF. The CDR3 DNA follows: TGTGCCAGCACCAAACCGTCCCGGACAGGGGGCTGGAATGCTGAAGCTTTCTTT.

DNA of the CDR3: TGTGCCAGCAGCTTAGCACCCAGGGGTGTGCAGTATTTT. Its translation: CASSLAPRGVQYF. J is TRBJ2-3 and V is TRBV7-2; a weak D match, TRBD1 (6 bases). V was clipped by 0 bases and J by 11 bases, with 12 bases between them. The CDR3 sequence is 13 residues long. Per the germline V gene, CDR1 is SGHTA and CDR2 is FQGNSA. Variable domain in full (rest from reference TRBV7-2 and TRBJ2-3): GAGVSQSPSNKVTEKGKDVELRCDPISGHTALYWYRQSLGQGLEFLIYFQGNSAPDKSGLPSDRFSAERTGGSVSTLTIQRTQQEDSAVYLCASSLAPRGVQYFGPGTRLTVL.

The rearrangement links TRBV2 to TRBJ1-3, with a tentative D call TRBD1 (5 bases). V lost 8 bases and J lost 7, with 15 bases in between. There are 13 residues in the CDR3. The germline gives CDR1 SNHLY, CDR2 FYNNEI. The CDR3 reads CASLRDSWNTIYF. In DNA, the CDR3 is TGTGCCAGCCTCCGGGACTCATGGAACACCATATATTTT.

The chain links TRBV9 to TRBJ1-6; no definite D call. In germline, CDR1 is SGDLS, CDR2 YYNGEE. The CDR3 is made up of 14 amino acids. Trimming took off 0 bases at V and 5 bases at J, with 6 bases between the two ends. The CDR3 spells CASSVGHDNSPLHF. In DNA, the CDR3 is TGTGCCAGCAGCGTAGGGCACGATAATTCACCCCTCCACTTT.

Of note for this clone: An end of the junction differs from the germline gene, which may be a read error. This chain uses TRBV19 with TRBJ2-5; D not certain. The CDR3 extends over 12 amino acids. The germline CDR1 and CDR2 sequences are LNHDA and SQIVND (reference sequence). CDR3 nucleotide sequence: TGTGCCAGTAGTAGGGGTCTAGAGTCCCAGTACTTC. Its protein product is CASSRGLESQYF. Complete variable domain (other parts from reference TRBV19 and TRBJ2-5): DGGITQSPKYLFRKEGQNVTLSCEQNLNHDAMYWYRQDPGQGLRLIYYSQIVNDFQKGDIAEGYSVSREKKESFPLTVTSAQKNPTAFYLCASSRGLESQYFGPGTRLLVL.

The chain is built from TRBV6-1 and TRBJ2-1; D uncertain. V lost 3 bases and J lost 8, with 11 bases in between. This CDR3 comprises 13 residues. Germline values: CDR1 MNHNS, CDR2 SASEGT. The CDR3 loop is CASSDDSLDEQFF. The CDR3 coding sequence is TGTGCCAGCAGTGACGATAGCCTCGATGAGCAGTTCTTC.